The 10 T cell receptor beta chains listed next were all sequenced from one sample in a study of shared clonotypes between healthy human individuals. The table came from immunoSEQ multiplex PCR; TCRdb's copy has only in-frame clones and leaves some out. The sample contains roughly 2.6 million clones, 85% to 95% of which appear only once. The sequenced material came from naive CD4+ T cells sorted from blood. Subset meaning: CD45RA+ positively selected. These receptors were collected from a man younger than 35 in good health.

There are a few counts of this clone. This sequence joins TRBV7-9 and TRBJ1-5, with D tentatively TRBD1 (6 bases). The V gene's germline CDR1 is SEHNR and CDR2 FQNEAQ (reference sequence). The V end was cut by 4 bases, the J end by 2 bases, with 12 bases between. The CDR3 runs 15 residues. CDR3 amino acids: CASSSNRDGNQPQHF. CDR3 in DNA: TGTGCCAGCAGCTCTAACAGGGATGGCAATCAGCCCCAGCATTTT.

The V gene is TRBV4-3, the J gene TRBJ2-3, with D unresolved. CDR1 is LGHNA, CDR2 YSLEER, per germline. This CDR3 region has 14 residues. V lost 5 bases to trimming and J lost 0 bases, with 9 bases between them. Here the CDR3 reads CASSIARSTDTQYF. The CDR3 DNA is TGCGCCAGCAGCATAGCCCGGAGCACAGATACGCAGTATTTT.

The J gene is TRBJ2-5, the V gene TRBV19; 9 positions match TRBD2. Trimming at V came to 4 bases and at J to 5 bases, leaving 8 bases not matched to a gene. Per germline, CDR1 LNHDA and CDR2 SQIVND (reference sequence). This CDR3 has 15 amino acids. CDR3 residues: CASSKSSGARETQYF. The CDR3 DNA is TGTGCCAGTAGTAAATCTAGCGGGGCAAGGGAGACCCAGTACTTC.

This clone is a singleton in its sample. The V call is TRBV30, the J call TRBJ2-3, with 13 bases aligning to TRBD2. With 4 bases clipped from V and 0 bases from J, the junction kept 4 bases outside the gene matches. CDR3 size: 16 residues. Per germline, CDR1 GTSNPN and CDR2 SVGIG (reference sequence). Here the CDR3 reads CAWTPGLAGSTDTQYF. The CDR3 DNA follows: TGTGCCTGGACCCCGGGACTAGCGGGGAGCACAGATACGCAGTATTTT.

This chain links TRBV5-4 with TRBJ2-7; either TRBD1 or TRBD2 may supply D (5 bases each). With 4 bases removed from V and 8 bases from J, the gap between germline ends came to 16 bases. This CDR3 has 13 amino acids. CDR1 is SGHNT, CDR2 YYREEE, per germline (reference sequence). The CDR3: CASSQASGLKQYF. In DNA, the CDR3 is TGTGCCAGCAGCCAGGCGTCGGGGCTCAAGCAGTACTTC.

The chain carries TRBV19 and TRBJ2-2, with a tentative D call TRBD2 (5 bases). The CDR3 totals 12 residues. V lost 10 bases and J 7 bases, leaving 13 bases between the germline ends. CDR1 is LNHDA, CDR2 SQIVND, per germline (reference sequence). The CDR3 DNA follows: TGTGCCACAACCCCCCGGGGCGGGGAGCTGTTTTTT. Translated: CATTPRGGELFF.

The chain combines TRBV5-1 with TRBJ2-3, with 9 bases that match TRBD1. The V segment lost 3 bases and the J segment 4 bases; nucleotides outside the gene matches: 3. Germline CDR1 is SGHRS and CDR2 is YFSETQ. The CDR3 length is 14 residues. The CDR3 here is CASSSRTGADTQYF. The DNA for the CDR3 is TGCGCCAGCAGCTCAAGGACAGGGGCAGATACGCAGTATTTT.

The chain combines TRBV5-1 with TRBJ2-5; a weak D match, TRBD1 (6 bases). Trimming removed 5 bases from V and 2 bases from J, with 16 bases in between. This CDR3 is 15 amino acids long. Per the germline V gene, CDR1 is SGHRS and CDR2 is YFSETQ. CDR3 residues: CASRATGTTQETQYF. CDR3 nucleotide sequence: TGCGCCAGCAGAGCAACAGGGACGACACAAGAGACCCAGTACTTC.

This chain joins TRBV2 and TRBJ1-3; D is uncertain. Germline V gives CDR1 SNHLY, CDR2 FYNNEI. Deletions cut 6 bases from V and 0 bases from J, with 12 bases between. The CDR3 runs 15 residues. CDR3 sequence reads: CASSPSRASGNTIYF. The CDR3 nucleotides are TGTGCCAGCAGCCCATCGAGGGCCTCTGGAAACACCATATATTTT.

The V and J genes are TRBV30 and TRBJ2-2; D is possibly TRBD1 or TRBD2 (6 bases each). This CDR3 spans 15 amino acids. Germline V gene data show CDR1 as GTSNPN and CDR2 as SVGIG (reference sequence). Trimming removed 5 bases from V and 4 bases from J, with 17 bases in between. The CDR3 is CAWGRGLRITGELFF. The CDR3 region has the DNA TGTGCCTGGGGTCGGGGGCTGCGGATCACCGGGGAGCTGTTTTTT.